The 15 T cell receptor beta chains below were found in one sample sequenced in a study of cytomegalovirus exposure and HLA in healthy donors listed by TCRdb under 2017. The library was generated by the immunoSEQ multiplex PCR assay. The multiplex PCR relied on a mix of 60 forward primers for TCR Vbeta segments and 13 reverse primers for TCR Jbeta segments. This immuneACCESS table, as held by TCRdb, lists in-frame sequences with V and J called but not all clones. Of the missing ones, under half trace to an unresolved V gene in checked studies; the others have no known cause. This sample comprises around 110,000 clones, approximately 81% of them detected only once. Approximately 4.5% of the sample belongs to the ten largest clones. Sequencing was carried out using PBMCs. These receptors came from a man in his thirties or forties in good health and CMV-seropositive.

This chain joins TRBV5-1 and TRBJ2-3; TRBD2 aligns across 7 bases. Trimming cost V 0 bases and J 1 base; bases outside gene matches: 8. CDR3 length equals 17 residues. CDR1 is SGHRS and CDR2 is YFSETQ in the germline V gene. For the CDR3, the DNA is TGCGCCAGCAGCTTGGAGTGGGGGGGTTCCGGCACAGATACGCAGTATTTT. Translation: CASSLEWGGSGTDTQYF.

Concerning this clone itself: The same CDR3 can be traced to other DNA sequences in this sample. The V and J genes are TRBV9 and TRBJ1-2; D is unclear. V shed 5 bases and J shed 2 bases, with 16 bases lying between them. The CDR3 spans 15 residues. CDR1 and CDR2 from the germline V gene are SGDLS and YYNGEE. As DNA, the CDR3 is TGTGCCAGCAGTGTAAGGTTCAGCGGCAACTATGGCTACACCTTC. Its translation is CASSVRFSGNYGYTF.

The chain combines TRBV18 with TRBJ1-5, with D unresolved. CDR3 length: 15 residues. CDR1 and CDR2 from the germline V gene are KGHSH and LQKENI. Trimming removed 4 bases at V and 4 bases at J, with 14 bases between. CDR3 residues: CASSRGDYSNQPQHF. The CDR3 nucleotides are TGTGCCAGCTCACGGGGAGATTACAGTAATCAGCCCCAGCATTTT.

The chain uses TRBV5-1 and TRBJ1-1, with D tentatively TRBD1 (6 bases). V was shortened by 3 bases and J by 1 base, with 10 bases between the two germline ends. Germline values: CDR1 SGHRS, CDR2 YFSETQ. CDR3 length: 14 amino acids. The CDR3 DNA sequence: TGCGCCAGCAGCTCCGGACAGACGAACACTGAAGCTTTCTTT. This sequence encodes CASSSGQTNTEAFF.

CDR3 coding DNA: TGCGCCAGCACCACTCGGGGAGGAGAGACCCAGTACTTC. Residues: CASTTRGGETQYF. The chain links TRBV5-1 to TRBJ2-5; D is possibly TRBD2 (6 bases). This CDR3 region has 13 residues. Trimming removed 6 bases at V and 4 bases at J, with 13 bases between. CDR1 is SGHRS and CDR2 is YFSETQ in the germline V gene.

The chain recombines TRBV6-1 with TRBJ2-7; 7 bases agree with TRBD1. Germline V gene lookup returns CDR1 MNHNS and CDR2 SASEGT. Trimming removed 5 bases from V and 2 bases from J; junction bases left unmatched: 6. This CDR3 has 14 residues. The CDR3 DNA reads TGTGCCAGCAGTCCTTCGACAGGGACCTACGAGCAGTACTTC. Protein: CASSPSTGTYEQYF.

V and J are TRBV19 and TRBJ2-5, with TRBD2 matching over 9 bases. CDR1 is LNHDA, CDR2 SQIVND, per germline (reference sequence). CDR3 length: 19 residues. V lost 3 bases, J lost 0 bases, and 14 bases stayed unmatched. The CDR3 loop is CASSIGLAGSLQYQETQYF. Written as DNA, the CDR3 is TGTGCCAGTAGTATCGGTCTAGCGGGGTCTTTACAGTACCAAGAGACCCAGTACTTC.

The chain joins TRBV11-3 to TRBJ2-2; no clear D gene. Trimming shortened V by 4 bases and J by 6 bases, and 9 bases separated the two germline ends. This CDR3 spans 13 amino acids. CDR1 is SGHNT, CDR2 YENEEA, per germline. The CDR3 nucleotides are TGTGCCAGCAGCTCGACTGGATCCGGGGAGCTGTTTTTT. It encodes CASSSTGSGELFF.

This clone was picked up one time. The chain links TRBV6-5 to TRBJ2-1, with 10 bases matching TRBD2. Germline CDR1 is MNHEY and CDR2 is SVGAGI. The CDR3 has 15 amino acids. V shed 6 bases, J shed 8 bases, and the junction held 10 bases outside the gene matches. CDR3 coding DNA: TGTGCCAGCAGCGTCAGTCTAGCGGGGGCTTATGAGCAGTTCTTC. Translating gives CASSVSLAGAYEQFF.

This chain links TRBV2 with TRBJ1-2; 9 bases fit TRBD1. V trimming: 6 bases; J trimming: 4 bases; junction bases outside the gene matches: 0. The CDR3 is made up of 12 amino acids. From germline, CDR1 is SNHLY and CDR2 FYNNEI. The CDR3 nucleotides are TGTGCCAGCAGGGGACAGGGCTATGGCTACACCTTC. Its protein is CASRGQGYGYTF. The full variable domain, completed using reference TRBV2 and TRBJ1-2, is EPEVTQTPSHQVTQMGQEVILRCVPISNHLYFYWYRQILGQKVEFLVSFYNNEISEKSEIFDDQFSVERPDGSNFTLKIRSTKLEDSAMYFCASRGQGYGYTFGSGTRLTVV.

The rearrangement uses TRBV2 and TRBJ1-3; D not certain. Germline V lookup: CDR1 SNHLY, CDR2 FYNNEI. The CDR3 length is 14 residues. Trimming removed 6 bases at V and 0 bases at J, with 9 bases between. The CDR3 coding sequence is TGTGCCAGCAGGGTGGAGGGCTCTGGAAACACCATATATTTT. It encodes CASRVEGSGNTIYF.

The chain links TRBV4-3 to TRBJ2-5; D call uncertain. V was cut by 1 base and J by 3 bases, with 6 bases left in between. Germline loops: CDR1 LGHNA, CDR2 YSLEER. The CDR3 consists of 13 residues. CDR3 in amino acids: CASSQGAKETQYF. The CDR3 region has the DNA TGCGCCAGCAGCCAAGGGGCTAAAGAGACCCAGTACTTC.

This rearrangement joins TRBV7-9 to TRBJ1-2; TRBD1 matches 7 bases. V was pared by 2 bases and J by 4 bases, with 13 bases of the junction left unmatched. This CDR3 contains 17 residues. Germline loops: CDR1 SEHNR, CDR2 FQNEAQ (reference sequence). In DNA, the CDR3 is TGTGCCAGCAGCTTATCTCGTTTAAGGGGGCCCCTCTATGGCTACACCTTC. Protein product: CASSLSRLRGPLYGYTF.

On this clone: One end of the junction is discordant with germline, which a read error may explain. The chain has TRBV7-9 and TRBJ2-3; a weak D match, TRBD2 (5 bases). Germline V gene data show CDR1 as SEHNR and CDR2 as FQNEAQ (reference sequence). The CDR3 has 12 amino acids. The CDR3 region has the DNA TGTTCCAGTCAACTAGACTATAGGACGCAGTATTTT. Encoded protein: CSSQLDYRTQYF.

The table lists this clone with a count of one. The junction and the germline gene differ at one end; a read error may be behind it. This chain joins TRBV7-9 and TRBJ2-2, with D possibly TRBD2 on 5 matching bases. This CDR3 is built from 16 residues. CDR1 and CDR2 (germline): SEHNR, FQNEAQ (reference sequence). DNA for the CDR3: TGTTCCAGCAGCTTAGTTCTCACTAGGAGCACCGGGGAGCTGTTTTTT. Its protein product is CSSSLVLTRSTGELFF.